These T cell receptor beta chains were read from a single sample in a study of blood T cell repertoires in COVID-19. Sequencing used immunoSEQ multiplex PCR; TCRdb keeps in-frame clones, though not all of them. The sample includes around 390,000 clones, about 83% seen only once; the top ten take around 9.3%. The sequencing input was PBMCs or T cells enriched from blood (not recorded which). Source of these receptors: a woman in her fifties or sixties who had recovered from COVID-19. Both conserved end residues are part of each CDR3. Fields, in order: J gene, D gene, clone size, V gene, CDR3 protein, CDR3 DNA. D genes are given only for firm matches. The size of a clone is reported for some rows only, either as once, few or many, or as a class for expanded clones.

>TRBJ2-3|-|-|TRBV5-1
CASSLSTDTQYF
TGCGCCAGCAGCCTTAGCACAGATACGCAGTATTTT
>TRBJ1-1|-|-|TRBV6-5
CASSYKQGPAFF
TGTGCCAGCAGTTACAAACAGGGCCCGGCTTTCTTT
>TRBJ1-6|-|-|TRBV6-4
CASSEGVRDSPLHF
TGTGCCAGCAGTGAAGGGGTCAGGGATTCACCCCTCCACTTT
>TRBJ2-7|TRBD1|-|TRBV6-5
CASSYRDRGQYEQYF
TGTGCCAGCAGTTACCGGGACAGGGGGCAGTACGAGCAGTACTTC
>TRBJ1-5|TRBD1|-|TRBV30
CALQGRDQPQHF
TGTGCCTTACAGGGGCGGGATCAGCCCCAGCATTTT
>TRBJ2-7|-|-|TRBV7-9
CASSLGGRGYEQYF
TGTGCCAGCAGCCTGGGGGGTAGGGGTTACGAGCAGTACTTC
>TRBJ1-2|-|-|TRBV2
CASRKEGGYTF
TGTGCCAGCCGCAAGGAGGGTGGCTACACCTTC
>TRBJ1-5|-|-|TRBV6-2/TRBV6-3
CASSKLVQVDTLISNQPQHF
TGTGCCAGCAGCAAGCTTGTTCAGGTCGACACCCTAATAAGCAATCAGCCCCAGCATTTT
>TRBJ2-1|-|-|TRBV24-1
CATSEVGQNPYNEQFF
TGTGCCACCAGTGAGGTCGGACAGAACCCCTACAATGAGCAGTTCTTC
>TRBJ1-1|TRBD1|-|TRBV6-1
CASSARGTGGITEAFF
TGTGCCAGCAGTGCCCGGGGGACAGGGGGCATCACTGAAGCTTTCTTT
>TRBJ1-3|TRBD1|-|TRBV6-5
CASSIDREINTIYF
TGTGCCAGCAGTATCGACAGGGAGATCAACACCATATATTTT
>TRBJ2-7|-|-|TRBV5-1
CASSLGPLRDSAYEQYF
TGCGCCAGCAGCTTGGGACCCCTCCGGGACTCGGCCTACGAGCAGTACTTC
>TRBJ2-5|TRBD2|few|TRBV13
CASSLERGGIETQYF
TGTGCCAGCAGCCTGGAGCGGGGGGGCATAGAGACCCAGTACTTC
>TRBJ1-2|TRBD1|-|TRBV13
CASSLVSGTGWRGYTF
TGTGCCAGCAGCTTAGTGAGCGGGACAGGGTGGCGAGGCTACACCTTC
>TRBJ1-2|-|-|TRBV7-8
CASSLEGGHGYTF
TGTGCCAGCAGCTTAGAAGGTGGGCATGGCTACACCTTC
>TRBJ2-3|-|once|TRBV24-1
CATSAVGGGEDTQYF
TGTGCCACCAGTGCGGTGGGCGGGGGCGAGGATACGCAGTATTTT
>TRBJ1-2|TRBD1|-|TRBV12-3/TRBV12-4
CASSGTAHGYTF
TGTGCCAGCAGCGGGACAGCCCATGGCTACACCTTC
>TRBJ2-1|-|-|TRBV6-2/TRBV6-3
CASSYSTMSHEQFF
TGTGCCAGCAGTTACTCGACTATGAGTCATGAGCAGTTCTTC
>TRBJ1-5|TRBD1|-|TRBV7-8
CASSGDRGSGQPQHF
TGTGCCAGCAGCGGAGACAGGGGTTCTGGTCAGCCCCAGCATTTT
>TRBJ1-5|-|-|TRBV18
CASSPLGVNQPQHF
TGTGCCAGCTCACCACTCGGGGTCAATCAGCCCCAGCATTTT
>TRBJ2-1|TRBD1|-|TRBV7-6
CANSSQQGAYNEQFF
TGTGCCAACAGCTCACAACAGGGGGCCTACAATGAGCAGTTCTTC
>TRBJ1-2|-|-|TRBV7-9
CASSPVGDRPNYGYTF
TGTGCCAGCAGCCCCGTGGGAGACAGGCCTAACTATGGCTACACCTTC
>TRBJ1-6|-|-|TRBV4-3
CASSIDRVTNSPLHF
TGCGCCAGCTCTATCGACAGAGTCACCAATTCACCCCTCCACTTT
>TRBJ1-1|-|-|TRBV29-1
CSYRGGLDTEAFF
TGCAGCTATAGGGGGGGCCTGGACACTGAAGCTTTCTTT
>TRBJ1-5|TRBD1|once|TRBV6-1
CASSEGGRGLFQHF
TGTGCCAGCAGTGAGGGTGGCAGGGGGCTATTCCAGCATTTT
>TRBJ1-1|-|-|TRBV29-1
CTVAGVTEAFF
TGCACCGTAGCAGGGGTCACTGAAGCTTTCTTT
>TRBJ2-3|TRBD2|-|TRBV27
CASSSLAGGQGDTQYF
TGTGCCAGCAGCTCCCTAGCGGGGGGGCAAGGGGATACGCAGTATTTT
>TRBJ1-5|-|-|TRBV4-1
CASSQLQGNQPQHF
TGCGCCAGCAGCCAACTTCAGGGGAATCAGCCCCAGCATTTT
>TRBJ1-2|TRBD1|-|TRBV19
CASSPVDRGPVGYTF
TGTGCCAGTAGTCCGGTGGACAGGGGGCCAGTCGGGTACACCTTC
>TRBJ2-1|-|-|TRBV12-3/TRBV12-4
CASRPLGYNEQFF
TGTGCCAGCAGGCCCCTAGGTTACAATGAGCAGTTCTTC
>TRBJ2-7|-|-|TRBV4-1
CASSQEPPGNSEQYF
TGCGCCAGCAGCCAAGAACCTCCAGGGAACAGCGAGCAGTACTTC
>TRBJ1-1|-|-|TRBV4-1
CASSQDGGSPLNTEAFF
TGCGCCAGCAGCCAAGATGGGGGGTCACCCTTGAACACTGAAGCTTTCTTT
>TRBJ2-1|-|few|TRBV5-1
CASSPLLLGPNGDNEQFF
TGCGCCAGCAGCCCACTATTATTAGGACCCAACGGGGACAATGAGCAGTTCTTC
>TRBJ1-1|-|-|TRBV5-1
CASSLVPMRGAFF
TGCGCCAGCAGCTTGGTACCCATGAGAGGCGCTTTCTTT
>TRBJ1-2|-|-|TRBV27
CASSLSGNYGYTF
TGTGCCAGCAGTCTATCCGGGAACTATGGCTACACCTTC
>TRBJ1-2|-|once|TRBV14
CASSPGTNYGYTF
TGTGCCAGCAGCCCCGGGACAAACTATGGCTACACCTTC
>TRBJ1-1|-|-|TRBV27
CASSITGNTEAFF
TGTGCCAGCAGCATCACAGGGAACACTGAAGCTTTCTTT
>TRBJ1-2|-|-|TRBV13
CASSSGGREANYGYTF
TGTGCCAGCAGTTCCGGCGGGAGAGAAGCTAACTATGGCTACACCTTC
>TRBJ2-1|-|once|TRBV5-1
CASSFEVTSLGEQFF
TGCGCCAGCAGCTTTGAAGTAACTAGCCTGGGGGAGCAGTTCTTC
>TRBJ1-2|-|-|TRBV2
CASSPQGEYGYTF
TGTGCCAGCAGTCCACAGGGCGAGTATGGCTACACCTTC
>TRBJ1-6|-|once|TRBV2
CASSESGGYSPLHF
TGTGCCAGCAGTGAATCGGGGGGCTATTCACCCCTCCACTTT
>TRBJ1-4|-|-|TRBV29-1
CSVGGGNNIGKLFF
TGCAGCGTTGGAGGAGGGAACAACATCGGAAAACTGTTTTTT
>TRBJ1-4|-|few|TRBV27
CASSPRGSGHEKLFF
TGTGCCAGCAGTCCCAGGGGCTCCGGGCATGAAAAACTGTTTTTT
>TRBJ1-3|-|-|TRBV4-2
CASSQDGTKGNTIYF
TGTGCCAGCAGCCAAGACGGGACAAAAGGAAACACCATATATTTT
>TRBJ2-5|-|once|TRBV4-1
CASSHKRQGGLSETQYF
TGCGCCAGCAGCCACAAACGACAGGGAGGTTTAAGTGAGACCCAGTACTTC
>TRBJ2-1|TRBD2|few|TRBV6-5
CASRYSGTSGYNEQFF
TGTGCCAGCAGGTACTCCGGGACTAGCGGCTACAATGAGCAGTTCTTC